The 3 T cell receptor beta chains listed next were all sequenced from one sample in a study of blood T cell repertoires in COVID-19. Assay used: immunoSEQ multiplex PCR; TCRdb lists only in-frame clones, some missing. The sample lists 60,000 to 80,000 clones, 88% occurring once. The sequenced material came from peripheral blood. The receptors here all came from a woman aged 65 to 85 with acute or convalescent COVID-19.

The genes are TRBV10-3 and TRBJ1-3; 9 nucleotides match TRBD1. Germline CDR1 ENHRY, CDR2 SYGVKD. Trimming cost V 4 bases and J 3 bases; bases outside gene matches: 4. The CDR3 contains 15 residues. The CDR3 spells CAISGTGGGGNTIYF. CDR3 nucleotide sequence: TGTGCCATCAGTGGAACAGGGGGCGGTGGAAACACCATATATTTT.

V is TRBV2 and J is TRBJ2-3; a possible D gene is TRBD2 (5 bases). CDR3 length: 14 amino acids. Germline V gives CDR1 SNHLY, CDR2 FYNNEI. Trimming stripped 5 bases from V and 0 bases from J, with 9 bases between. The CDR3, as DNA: TGTGCCAGCAGTCGAGGGATTAGCACAGATACGCAGTATTTT. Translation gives CASSRGISTDTQYF.

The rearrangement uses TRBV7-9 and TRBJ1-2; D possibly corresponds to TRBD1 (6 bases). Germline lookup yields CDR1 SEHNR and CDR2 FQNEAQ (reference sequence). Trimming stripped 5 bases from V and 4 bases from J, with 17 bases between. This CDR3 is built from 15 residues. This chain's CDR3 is CASSAAGERSYGYTF. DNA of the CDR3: TGTGCCAGCAGCGCTGCAGGGGAGCGGAGCTATGGCTACACCTTC.